The sequence of this TCR beta chain was determined in a study of beta chain features in type 1 diabetes (dated by TCRdb to 2016 to 2019). About the investigation overall: Patients and healthy donors did not differ in mean age, gender distribution, total cell number or subset yield. Across all samples, about 110 million sorted cells were examined, and cell number per subset correlated strongly with RNA yield. The study compared the TCRB repertoires of sorted circulating CD4+ T cell subsets in recently diagnosed type 1 diabetes patients with those in matched healthy donors. Regulatory and stem cell-like memory subsets were isolated from only 8 patients and about eight healthy donors, whereas naive and central memory subsets came from all 28 donors. The full study reports these points: At VDJ recombination sites, type 1 diabetes patients had fewer insertions and more deleted nucleotides, which implies abnormalities in thymic rearrangement. PCR may preferentially amplify shorter templates, but because patient and control samples were amplified and corrected together, any resulting skew would affect both groups equally. Because cDNA was sequenced instead of genomic DNA, highly expressing activated cells could be over-represented, though the groups showed no difference in activation or CD3 levels. Type 1 diabetes patients showed a moderate but significant shortening of TCRB CDR3 length in all four CD4+ subsets. Naive, central memory and regulatory TCRB repertoires appeared to be more alike among patients than among healthy donors. HLA sub-analyses involved small numbers of individuals, so any influence of HLA type on TCRB rearrangement remained unresolved.

To note about this clone: The clone's antigen remains unknown. No much larger clone is present one base from it, and per-base qualities are unavailable.

A single peripheral blood draw of around 120 mL on average was collected from each donor into heparinised tubes. Using a panel that included CD45RO, CCR7, CD25, CD127, CD95 and CD27, naive, central memory, regulatory and stem cell-like memory CD4+ T cells were sorted on a BD FACSAria II. All sorted populations exceeded 98% purity. PBMCs were isolated immediately by Lymphoprep density gradient centrifugation and stained directly without culture. So that batch effects would be minimized, each experiment stained and sorted samples in pairs, pairing one healthy donor with one patient. The entire isolated RNA was reverse transcribed using the High Capacity cDNA Reverse Transcription Kit, and thus expressed TCRB transcripts were sequenced. Deep immunoSEQ sequencing was applied to naive, central memory and regulatory T cell samples, giving an average of about 3.8 million total reads per sample. After sorted cells were lysed in RLT buffer, RNA was extracted with DNase-treated RNeasy Micro or Mini kits, with the choice depending on cell number. Each cell subset was processed on its own to prevent cross-contamination, while patient and healthy donor samples were processed together. TCRB sequences were amplified from cDNA with the immunoSEQ multiplex PCR, producing 87-bp fragments spanning the CDR3 region. Amplicons were sequenced on the Illumina HiSeq platform. Per the original workflow: PCR bias was computationally corrected using synthetic template baselines, reads within Hamming distance 2 were collapsed, and singletons that could not be merged were discarded. Reads were aligned to IMGT to assign V, D and J genes, CDR3 length, and insertions or deletions at six rearrangement sites. Within each subset, clonotype counts were normalized to sorted cell number, after which true diversity and Gini coefficients were computed with the tcR R package. The overlap coefficient, calculated on TCRB nucleotide sequences, was used to measure repertoire sharing. As stored in TCRdb, this immuneACCESS dataset retains in-frame rearrangements with V and J assigned. A fraction of the clones does not appear; measured against another copy, unresolved V genes explain less than half of the discrepancy, and the remainder lacks a known reason. V and J calls and clone size are as listed in that table; D and trimming were resolved from the DNA. The sample records 160,000 or so clones, just over 8% of which are singletons. Together, the top ten hold more than 0.45% of the sample.

CDR1 and CDR2 are read off the germline V gene as MDHEN and SYDVKM. Spanning cysteine to phenylalanine, the CDR3 consists of 14 amino acids. Only the CDR3 portion is preserved as DNA: 42 bases, with reading frame beginning at the first base. Germline trimming: 3 bases from V, 8 bases from J; junction bases outside gene matches: 8. Source material: central memory CD4+ T cells from blood. This TCR came from a woman under 30 with type 1 diabetes. The sequence is built from TRBV28 and TRBJ1-2; 8 nucleotides in the junction match TRBD1. CDR3 reads: CASSFSDRVEGYTF. The DNA sequence reads TGTGCCAGCAGTTTTTCGGACAGGGTTGAGGGCTACACCTTC.